The 4 T cell receptor beta chains reported below all come from one sample, sequenced in a study of T cell changes during pregnancy in multiple sclerosis. Some clones are missing from TCRdb's copy, which holds only in-frame ones; the method was immunoSEQ multiplex PCR. The sample has roughly 48,000 clones, approximately 92% seen once. The sequencing here drew on CD4+ T cells from peripheral blood mononuclear cells, taken in the second trimester of pregnancy. The receptors were sampled from a female donor in good health, enrolled as a control in a pregnancy study.

Of note for this clone: One end of the junction varies from germline; a read error may be responsible. The rearrangement links TRBV5-4 to TRBJ1-2; 12 nucleotides line up with TRBD1. CDR1 and CDR2 from the germline V gene are SGHNT and YYREEE (reference sequence). The CDR3 is made up of 15 amino acids. CDR3 region: CANSLMGQGADGYTF. Written as DNA, the CDR3 is TGTGCCAACAGCTTGATGGGACAGGGGGCGGATGGCTACACCTTC.

This chain connects TRBV30 to TRBJ1-1; 11 nucleotides match TRBD1. The CDR3 spans 13 residues. J gave up 3 bases and V 5 bases, and 2 bases lay outside the gene matches. From germline, CDR1 is GTSNPN and CDR2 SVGIG (reference sequence). The CDR3 protein is CAWGGQGDTEAFF. The CDR3, as DNA: TGTGCCTGGGGGGGACAGGGGGACACTGAAGCTTTCTTT. Full variable domain (outside the CDR3, taken from reference TRBV30 and TRBJ1-1): SQTIHQWPATLVQPVGSPLSLECTVEGTSNPNLYWYRQAAGRGLQLLFYSVGIGQISSEVPQNLSASRPQDRQFILSSKKLLLSDSGFYLCAWGGQGDTEAFFGQGTRLTVV.

The genes are TRBV6-6 and TRBJ1-1, with D perhaps matching TRBD1 (6 bases). V dropped 5 bases and J dropped 0 bases, with 13 bases sitting between them. CDR1 and CDR2 from the germline V gene are MNHNY and SVGAGI (reference sequence). The CDR3 has 15 amino acids. The CDR3 protein is CASSPGQFMNTEAFF. CDR3 nucleotides: TGTGCCAGCAGTCCTGGACAGTTCATGAACACTGAAGCTTTCTTT.

J is TRBJ2-2 and V is TRBV7-3; D possibly corresponds to TRBD1 (5 bases). Trimming left V 8 bases short and J 5 bases short, with 12 bases between. The CDR3 runs to 13 residues. Per germline, CDR1 SGHTA and CDR2 FQGTGA. The CDR3 sequence: CASQLQVTGELFF. In nucleotides, the CDR3 is TGTGCCAGCCAACTACAGGTGACCGGGGAGCTGTTTTTT.